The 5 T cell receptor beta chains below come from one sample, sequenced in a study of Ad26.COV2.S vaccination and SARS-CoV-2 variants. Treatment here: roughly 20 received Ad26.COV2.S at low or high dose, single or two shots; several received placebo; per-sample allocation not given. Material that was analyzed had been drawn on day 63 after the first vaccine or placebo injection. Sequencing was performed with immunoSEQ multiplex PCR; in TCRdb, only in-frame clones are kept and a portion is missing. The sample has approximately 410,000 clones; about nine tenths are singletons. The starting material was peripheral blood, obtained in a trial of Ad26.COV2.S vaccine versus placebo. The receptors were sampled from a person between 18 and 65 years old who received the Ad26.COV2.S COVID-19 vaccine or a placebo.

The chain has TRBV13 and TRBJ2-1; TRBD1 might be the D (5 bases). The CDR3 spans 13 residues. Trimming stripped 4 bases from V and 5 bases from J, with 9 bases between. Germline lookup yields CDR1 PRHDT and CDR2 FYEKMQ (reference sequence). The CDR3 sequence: CASSWGKNNEQFF. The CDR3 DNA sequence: TGTGCCAGCAGCTGGGGCAAAAACAATGAGCAGTTCTTC. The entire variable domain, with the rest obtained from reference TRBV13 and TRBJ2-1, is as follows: AAGVIQSPRHLIKEKRETATLKCYPIPRHDTVYWYQQGPGQDPQFLISFYEKMQSDKGSIPDRFSAQQFSDYHSELNMSSLELGDSALYFCASSWGKNNEQFFGPGTRLTVL.

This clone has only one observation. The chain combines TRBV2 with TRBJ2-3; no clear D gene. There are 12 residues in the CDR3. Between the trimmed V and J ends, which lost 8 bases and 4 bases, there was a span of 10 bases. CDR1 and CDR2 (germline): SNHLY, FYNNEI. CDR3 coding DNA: TGTGCCAGCGGACGTAGCCCAGATACGCAGTATTTT. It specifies CASGRSPDTQYF.

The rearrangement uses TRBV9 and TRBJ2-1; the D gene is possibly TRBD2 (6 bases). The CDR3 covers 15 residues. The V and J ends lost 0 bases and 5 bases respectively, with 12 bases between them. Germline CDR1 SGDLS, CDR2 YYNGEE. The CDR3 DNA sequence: TGTGCCAGCAGCGTAGTACTAGCACGCCACAATGAGCAGTTCTTC. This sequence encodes CASSVVLARHNEQFF.

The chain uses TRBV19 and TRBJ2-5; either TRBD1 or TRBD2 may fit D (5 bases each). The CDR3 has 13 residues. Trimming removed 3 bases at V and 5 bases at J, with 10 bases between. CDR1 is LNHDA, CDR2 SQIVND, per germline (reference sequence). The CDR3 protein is CASSIVWGETQYF. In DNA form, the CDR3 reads TGTGCCAGTAGTATCGTTTGGGGGGAGACCCAGTACTTC.

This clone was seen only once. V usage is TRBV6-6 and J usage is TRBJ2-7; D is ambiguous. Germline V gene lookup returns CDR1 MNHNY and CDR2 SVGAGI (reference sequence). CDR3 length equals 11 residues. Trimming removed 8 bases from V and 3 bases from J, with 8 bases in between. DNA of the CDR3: TGTGCCAGCGAGAACTTCTACGAGCAGTACTTC. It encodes CASENFYEQYF.